The T cell receptor beta chain described here comes from a study of T cell responses to AZD1222 COVID-19 vaccine. Study-wide results and caveats: It should be noted that donors were predominantly white British and more often female, and clonal diversity was possibly underestimated.

The protocol was immunoSEQ multiplex PCR, while the TCRdb copy is restricted to in-frame clones and leaves out a portion. The repertoire includes approximately 110,000 clones, 89% of them detected once, and about 4.1% sits in the top ten. With 5 bases removed from V and 2 bases from J, the gap between germline ends came to 19 bases. The CDR3 runs 17 residues. Germline V gene data show CDR1 as LNHDA and CDR2 as SQIVND (reference sequence). This clone occurred once. Its target is not known. This specimen was peripheral blood, taken on day 0 of AZD1222 vaccination. This chain uses TRBV19 with TRBJ2-1; D possibly corresponds to TRBD1 (6 bases). The clonotype comes from an adult in good health. The CDR3 reads CASSSQTGTLPYNEQFF. The CDR3 nucleotides read TGTGCCAGTAGTTCACAGACTGGGACACTCCCCTACAATGAGCAGTTCTTC.